This TCR beta chain was profiled in a study of T cell responses to AZD1222 COVID-19 vaccine. The CDR3 loop spans 14 amino acids. The germline V gene encodes CDR1 MDHEN and CDR2 SYDVKM. V was pared by 2 bases and J by 8 bases, with 12 bases between. As regards this clone: Its antigen remains unknown.

Findings and caveats of the study: The span of vaccine-associated CD4 TCRs extended across spike, with dominance at 160-218 and 743-854.

The protocol was immunoSEQ multiplex PCR, while the TCRdb copy is restricted to in-frame clones and leaves out a portion. The sample has around 150,000 clones, 94% seen once. The starting material was peripheral blood, obtained on day 0 of AZD1222 vaccination. The source of this sequence is an adult in good health. This chain links TRBV28 with TRBJ1-4; D remains ambiguous. The DNA for the CDR3 is TGTGCCAGCAGTTTAGGAGGTCTAGAGGAAAAACTGTTTTTT. It yields the protein CASSLGGLEEKLFF.